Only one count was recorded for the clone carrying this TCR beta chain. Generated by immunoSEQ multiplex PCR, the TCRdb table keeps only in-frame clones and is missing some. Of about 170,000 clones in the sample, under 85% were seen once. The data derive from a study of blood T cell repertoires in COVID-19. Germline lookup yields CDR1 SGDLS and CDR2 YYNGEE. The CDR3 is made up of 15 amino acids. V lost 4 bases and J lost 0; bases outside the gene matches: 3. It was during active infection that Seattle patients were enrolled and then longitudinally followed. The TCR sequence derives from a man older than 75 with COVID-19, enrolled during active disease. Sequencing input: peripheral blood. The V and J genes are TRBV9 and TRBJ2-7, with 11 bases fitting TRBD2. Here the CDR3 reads CASSRTSGGSYEQYF. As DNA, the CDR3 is TGTGCCAGCAGCCGAACTAGCGGGGGCTCCTACGAGCAGTACTTC.